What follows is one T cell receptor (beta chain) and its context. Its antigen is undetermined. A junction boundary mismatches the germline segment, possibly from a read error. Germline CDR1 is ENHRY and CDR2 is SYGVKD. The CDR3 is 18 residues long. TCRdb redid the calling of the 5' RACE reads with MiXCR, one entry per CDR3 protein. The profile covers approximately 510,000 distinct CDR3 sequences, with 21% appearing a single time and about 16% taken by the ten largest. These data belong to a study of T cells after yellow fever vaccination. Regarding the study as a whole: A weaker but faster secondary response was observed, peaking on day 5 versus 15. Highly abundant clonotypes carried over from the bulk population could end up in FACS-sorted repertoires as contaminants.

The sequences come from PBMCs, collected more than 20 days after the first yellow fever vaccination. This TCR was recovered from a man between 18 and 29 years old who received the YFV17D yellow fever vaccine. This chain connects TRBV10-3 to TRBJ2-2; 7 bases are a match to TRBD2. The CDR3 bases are TGTACCATCAGTTTATATGGCTGGGAGGGCACGAACACCGGGGAGCTGTTTTTT. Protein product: CTISLYGWEGTNTGELFF.